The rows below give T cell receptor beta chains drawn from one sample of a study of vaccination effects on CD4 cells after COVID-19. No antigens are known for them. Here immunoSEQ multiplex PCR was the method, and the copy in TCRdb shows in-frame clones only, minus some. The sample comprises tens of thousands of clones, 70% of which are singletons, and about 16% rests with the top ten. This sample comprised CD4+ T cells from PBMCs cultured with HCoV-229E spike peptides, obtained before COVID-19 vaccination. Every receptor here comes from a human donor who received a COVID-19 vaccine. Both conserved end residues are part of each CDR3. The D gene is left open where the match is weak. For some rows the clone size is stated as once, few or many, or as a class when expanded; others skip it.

CASSQGQPLMSNQPQHF,TGTGCCAGCAGCCAAGGACAGCCGTTAATGAGCAATCAGCCCCAGCATTTT,17,NA,NA,TRBV3-1/TRBV3-2,TRBJ1-5
CASSERVGRDIRYGYTF,TGTGCCAGCAGTGAACGGGTTGGCAGGGACATTAGGTATGGCTACACCTTC,17,NA,NA,TRBV6-1,TRBJ1-2
CAIRGGLDEQFF,TGTGCCATCAGGGGCGGTTTGGATGAGCAGTTCTTC,12,NA,NA,TRBV10-3,TRBJ2-1
CASSQAGTGSNSPLHF,TGTGCCAGCAGCCAAGCGGGGACAGGGAGTAATTCACCCCTCCACTTT,16,TRBD1,few,TRBV3-1/TRBV3-2,TRBJ1-6
CASREDPWGVETQYF,TGCGCCAGCAGGGAGGACCCATGGGGCGTTGAGACCCAGTACTTC,15,NA,once,TRBV10-2,TRBJ2-5
CAWTIVRGTGELFF,TGTGCCTGGACAATCGTGCGGGGCACCGGGGAGCTGTTTTTT,14,NA,NA,TRBV30,TRBJ2-2
CASSQVGGGIADTQYF,TGTGCCAGCAGCCAAGTGGGAGGGGGCATCGCAGATACGCAGTATTTT,16,NA,once,TRBV3-1/TRBV3-2,TRBJ2-3
CASSSRGAYEQYF,TGTGCCAGCAGCTCCCGGGGGGCCTACGAGCAGTACTTC,13,TRBD2,NA,TRBV3-1/TRBV3-2,TRBJ2-7
CASSLMTSAGETQYF,TGCGCCAGCAGCTTGATGACTAGCGCGGGGGAGACCCAGTACTTC,15,TRBD2,NA,TRBV5-1,TRBJ2-5
CASSVDSLISEQYF,TGTGCCAGCAGCGTGGACTCGCTGATCTCCGAGCAGTACTTC,14,NA,NA,TRBV2,TRBJ2-7
CASSPAGYEQYF,TGTGCCAGCAGTCCAGCGGGATACGAGCAGTACTTC,12,TRBD2,few,TRBV6-6,TRBJ2-7
CASSYRDRGYEQYF,TGTGCCAGCAGTTACCGGGACAGGGGCTACGAGCAGTACTTC,14,TRBD1,NA,TRBV6-5,TRBJ2-7
CASSPSTGGAQPQHF,TGTGCCAGCTCACCATCGACAGGGGGGGCTCAGCCCCAGCATTTT,15,TRBD1,NA,TRBV18,TRBJ1-5
CASSLGFSTDTQYF,TGCGCCAGCAGCTTGGGGTTTAGCACAGATACGCAGTATTTT,14,NA,NA,TRBV5-1,TRBJ2-3
CASSPYSLAYEQYF,TGTGCCAGCAGCCCATACTCCTTGGCCTACGAGCAGTACTTC,14,NA,NA,TRBV11-2,TRBJ2-7
CASSDDGVQGSYEQYF,TGTGCCAGCAGTGACGACGGGGTCCAGGGCTCCTACGAGCAGTACTTC,16,NA,NA,TRBV6-1,TRBJ2-7
CAISGGRYYGYTF,TGTGCCATCAGTGGGGGACGGTACTATGGCTACACCTTC,13,NA,NA,TRBV10-3,TRBJ1-2
CASSQRGQGNYGYTF,TGTGCCAGCAGTCAACGGGGACAGGGGAACTATGGCTACACCTTC,15,TRBD1,NA,TRBV5-4,TRBJ1-2
CASRIHGGVNNEQFF,TGTGCCAGCAGAATTCATGGCGGGGTAAACAATGAGCAGTTCTTC,15,NA,NA,TRBV3-1/TRBV3-2,TRBJ2-1
CASSLESPGQDSYEQYF,TGTGCCAGCAGTCTTGAATCACCGGGACAGGACTCCTACGAGCAGTACTTC,17,TRBD1,NA,TRBV27,TRBJ2-7
CASGTSNQPQHF,TGTGCCAGCGGAACTAGCAATCAGCCCCAGCATTTT,12,NA,NA,TRBV3-1/TRBV3-2,TRBJ1-5
CASSIGGVHYQPQHF,TGTGCCAGTAGTATTGGGGGGGTCCATTATCAGCCCCAGCATTTT,15,NA,NA,TRBV19,TRBJ1-5
CASSVQGALNTEAFF,TGTGCCAGCAGCGTACAGGGGGCTCTGAACACTGAAGCTTTCTTT,15,TRBD1,NA,TRBV9,TRBJ1-1
CASSQVVNSGSEQFF,TGTGCCAGCAGCCAAGTTGTAAACAGCGGGAGTGAGCAGTTCTTC,15,TRBD2,few,TRBV14,TRBJ2-1
CASSIEPDRGNTIYF,TGTGCCAGTAGTATAGAGCCCGACAGGGGCAACACCATATATTTT,15,TRBD1,NA,TRBV19,TRBJ1-3
CASSLGGQGAYEQYF,TGTGCCAGCAGCTTAGGCGGACAGGGGGCGTACGAGCAGTACTTC,15,TRBD1,NA,TRBV7-6,TRBJ2-7
CASSQEMGTQHF,TGTGCCAGCAGTCAAGAAATGGGGACCCAGCATTTT,12,NA,few,TRBV2,TRBJ1-5
CSVGGTWGSNYGYTF,TGCAGCGTTGGAGGGACTTGGGGGTCTAACTATGGCTACACCTTC,15,NA,NA,TRBV29-1,TRBJ1-2
CSASRQGGTEAFF,TGCAGTGCTAGTAGGCAGGGAGGCACTGAAGCTTTCTTT,13,NA,NA,TRBV20-1,TRBJ1-1
CASSPPSARFLEAFF,TGTGCCAGCTCACCACCGAGTGCGAGGTTCCTTGAAGCTTTCTTT,15,NA,NA,TRBV18,TRBJ1-1
CASSLGHLNEKLFF,TGTGCCAGCAGCTTAGGACACCTAAATGAAAAACTGTTTTTT,14,NA,NA,TRBV7-9,TRBJ1-4
CASSRPQETQYF,TGTGCCAGTAGTAGGCCGCAAGAGACCCAGTACTTC,12,NA,NA,TRBV19,TRBJ2-5
CATRRTGSTDTQYF,TGTGCCACCAGGAGGACAGGGAGCACAGATACGCAGTATTTT,14,TRBD1,NA,TRBV24-1,TRBJ2-3
CAIRDSTGQPQHF,TGTGCCATCAGGGACAGTACGGGGCAGCCCCAGCATTTT,13,NA,NA,TRBV10-3,TRBJ1-5
CASSDALKAGGLNEQFF,TGCGCCAGCAGTGATGCCCTGAAAGCGGGAGGGCTCAATGAGCAGTTCTTC,17,TRBD2,NA,TRBV10-2,TRBJ2-1
CAWRRGRSATEAFF,TGTGCCTGGAGAAGGGGGCGCTCGGCCACTGAAGCTTTCTTT,14,TRBD1,once,TRBV30,TRBJ1-1
CASSLWTGGGGSTDTQYF,TGTGCCAGCAGCCTCTGGACAGGGGGCGGAGGTTCAACAGATACGCAGTATTTT,18,TRBD1,NA,TRBV7-9,TRBJ2-3
CASSGGRSNQPQHF,TGTGCCAGCAGCGGGGGACGTAGCAATCAGCCCCAGCATTTT,14,NA,NA,TRBV5-6,TRBJ1-5
CASSYPGTNSGNTIYF,TGTGCCAGCAGTTACCCCGGGACCAACTCTGGAAACACCATATATTTT,16,NA,NA,TRBV6-6,TRBJ1-3
CASSDVGLAGDEQYF,TGTGCCAGCAGTGACGTGGGACTAGCGGGGGACGAGCAGTACTTC,15,TRBD2,few,TRBV25-1,TRBJ2-7
CASSDSGGAREQFF,TGTGCCAGCAGTGACAGCGGGGGGGCTCGTGAGCAGTTCTTC,14,TRBD2,once,TRBV2,TRBJ2-1
CASSASSVRGGAQLETQYF,TGTGCCAGCAGCGCGTCTAGCGTTAGGGGGGGCGCGCAGTTGGAGACCCAGTACTTC,19,NA,NA,TRBV11-2,TRBJ2-5
CASSLKGAGGYTF,TGTGCCAGCAGCTTGAAGGGGGCAGGTGGCTACACCTTC,13,TRBD1,NA,TRBV5-6,TRBJ1-2
CASRDVGIDEKLFF,TGTGCCAGCAGAGACGTAGGTATTGATGAAAAACTGTTTTTT,14,NA,NA,TRBV2,TRBJ1-4
CASSQANSYEQYF,TGTGCCAGCAGCCAAGCCAACTCCTACGAGCAGTACTTC,13,NA,once,TRBV13,TRBJ2-7
CASSGSFRTGTYEQYF,TGTGCCAGCAGTGGAAGCTTTAGGACAGGGACCTACGAGCAGTACTTC,16,TRBD1,NA,TRBV6-1,TRBJ2-7
CASSQSPHRGRNTGELFF,TGCGCCAGCAGTCAATCTCCCCACAGGGGGCGTAACACCGGGGAGCTGTTTTTT,18,TRBD1,NA,TRBV23-1,TRBJ2-2